This T cell receptor (beta chain) was sequenced in a study of beta chain features in type 1 diabetes. Study-level results: The study found moderately but significantly shorter TCRB CDR3s in all four CD4+ subsets of Type 1 diabetes patients. The naive, central memory and Treg TCRB repertoires of patients appeared to be more similar to one another than those of healthy donors.

On this clone itself: Its antigen is currently unknown.

The entirety of the isolated RNA underwent reverse transcription, so expressed TCRB transcripts were sequenced. The repertoire was sequenced with immunoSEQ multiplex PCR; TCRdb's copy has only in-frame clones and lacks some. The table has about 640,000 clones, around 12% seen once. Losses at the gene ends were 4 bases for V and 2 bases for J; bases not matched to a gene: 10. Germline CDR1 reads SGHTA; CDR2 reads FQGNSA. The CDR3 has 17 residues. A single heparinised draw of about 100 mL on average was taken per donor. Via CD45RO/CCR7/CD25/CD127/CD95/CD27, cells of the CD4+ naive, central memory, regulatory and stem cell-like memory subsets were sorted.

The receptor's source is a man aged 30 to 45 with type 1 diabetes. This chain links TRBV7-2 with TRBJ2-3; 9 nucleotides line up with TRBD1. Sequenced: naive CD4+ T cells from blood. CDR3 sequence reads: CASSSLGQGTFTDTQYF. The CDR3 DNA follows: TGTGCCAGCAGCTCCCTAGGACAGGGGACGTTCACAGATACGCAGTATTTT.